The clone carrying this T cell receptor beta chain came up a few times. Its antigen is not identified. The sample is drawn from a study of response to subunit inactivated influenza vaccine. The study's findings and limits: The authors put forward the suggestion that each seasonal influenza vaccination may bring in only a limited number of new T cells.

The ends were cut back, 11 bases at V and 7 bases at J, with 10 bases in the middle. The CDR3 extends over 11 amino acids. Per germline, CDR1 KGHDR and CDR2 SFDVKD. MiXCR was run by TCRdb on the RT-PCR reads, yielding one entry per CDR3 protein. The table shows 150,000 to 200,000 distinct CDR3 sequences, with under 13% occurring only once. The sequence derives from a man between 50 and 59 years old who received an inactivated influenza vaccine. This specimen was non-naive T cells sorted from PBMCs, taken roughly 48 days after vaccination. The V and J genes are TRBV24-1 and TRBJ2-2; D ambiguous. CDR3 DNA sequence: TGTGCCAGCGGTTTGGACGGGGAGCTGTTTTTT. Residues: CASGLDGELFF.